This TCR delta chain appears in the sequencing data of a study of gamma-delta chains in newborns, infants, children. As for the study in general: Microbial exposure reportedly drives polyclonal innate γδ T cell expansion after birth.

This clone was recorded a few times. The mismatch at residue 14 between this DNA's translation and the TCRdb protein of a much larger clone likely reflects a read error; the protein shown is translated from the DNA. TCRdb re-identified clones in the reads via CATT. The table includes a few thousand delta-chain clones, under 1.5% detected once. CDR3 size: 22 residues. Germline V lookup: CDR1 GEAIGNYY, CDR2 EKD. With 2 bases clipped from V and 3 bases from J, the junction kept 15 bases outside the gene matches. This chain connects TRDV2 to TRDJ3; TRDD3 aligns across 13 bases. Input material: blood. This TCR was recovered from a child who was a newborn, infant or young child, either healthy, febrile or measles-vaccinated (not recorded which). The CDR3 reads CACDKVLGDTREPFWDTRQMFF. The CDR3 nucleotides read TGTGCCTGTGACAAAGTACTGGGGGATACGCGGGAACCCTTCTGGGACACCCGACAGATGTTTTTC.